Following are 28 T cell receptor beta chains from one sample sequenced in a study of molecular identifiers for immune sequencing clone quantification. TCRdb reanalysed the PCR reads using MiXCR and keeps one entry per CDR3 protein. The data contain some 590,000 distinct CDR3 sequences, about 25% of them singletons. Material for sequencing was naive CD8+ T cells from blood, with Jurkat cell RNA spiked in. Subset here: FACS-sorted CD8+CD4-CCR7+CD45RA+ naive T cells. The receptors shown here come from a human donor in good health. Some libraries in this study had Jurkat cell RNA spiked in.

V and J are TRBV4-1 and TRBJ1-3; D remains unclear. This CDR3 has 13 amino acids. Germline loops: CDR1 MGHRA, CDR2 YSYEKL. V was trimmed by 4 bases and J by 4 bases, leaving 8 bases between them. The CDR3: CASSLPAGNTIYF. The CDR3 DNA reads TGCGCCAGCAGCCTACCTGCCGGAAACACCATATATTTT.

A few counts support this clonotype. V usage is TRBV27 and J usage is TRBJ2-7; 7 nucleotides agree with TRBD2. The CDR3 totals 13 residues. Germline lookup yields CDR1 MNHEY and CDR2 SMNVEV (reference sequence). Losses at the gene ends were 10 bases for V and 5 bases for J; bases not matched to a gene: 11. The CDR3, as DNA: TGTGCCACCGGGGAGGGAACTTACCACGAGCAGTACTTC. It encodes CATGEGTYHEQYF.

This clonotype was seen repeatedly, ten times or more. J is TRBJ1-1 and V is TRBV7-9, with a tentative D call TRBD1 (5 bases). Germline loops: CDR1 SEHNR, CDR2 FQNEAQ (reference sequence). The CDR3 is 14 residues long. Trimming took 3 bases from V and 8 from J, leaving 16 bases between them. CDR3 loop: CASSFGGSLLEAFF. As DNA, the CDR3 is TGTGCCAGCAGCTTTGGGGGGAGTCTACTCGAAGCTTTCTTT.

With respect to this clonotype: The missing conserved phenylalanine or tryptophan at the end of this CDR3 makes a read error likely. The chain combines TRBV6-1 with TRBJ2-5; D gene uncertain. Germline CDR1 is MNHNS and CDR2 is SASEGT. This CDR3 contains 17 residues. With 6 bases removed from V and 1 base from J, the gap between germline ends came to 21 bases. CDR3 sequence (DNA): TGTGCCAGCAGCGCCACCGTCCCGTACAGAATCCAAGAGACCCAGTACCTC. Translated: CASSATVPYRIQETQYL.

A few counts support this clonotype. The CDR3 nucleotides are TGTGCCAGTTCAGGGACAGGACGAAAGCGGGAGGTAGACAATGAGCAGTTCTTC. Amino acids: CASSGTGRKREVDNEQFF. V is TRBV12-3 or TRBV12-4 and J is TRBJ2-1; weak D call: TRBD2 (9 bases). The CDR3 has 18 amino acids. The V end was cut by 9 bases, the J end by 5 bases, with 29 bases between.

The gene calls are TRBV27 and TRBJ2-6; D is uncertain. Trimming took off 6 bases at V and 2 bases at J, with 11 bases between the two ends. CDR3 length: 15 residues. CDR1 and CDR2 from the germline V gene are MNHEY and SMNVEV (reference sequence). In nucleotides, the CDR3 is TGTGCCAGCAGCCTAGGGAACCCTGGGGCCAACGTCCTGACTTTC. Its translation is CASSLGNPGANVLTF.

Points on this clonotype: A clone one base away is much larger, so this may be a read error. This sequence joins TRBV28 and TRBJ2-3; 8 bases are shared with TRBD2. There are 14 residues in the CDR3. Germline CDR1 is MDHEN and CDR2 is SYDVKM. CDR3 loop: CASSSGLAEDAQYF. CDR3 nucleotide sequence: TGTGCCAGCAGTTCCGGACTAGCAGAAGATGCGCAGTATTTT.

The sample holds many counts of this clonotype. This chain links TRBV6-5 with TRBJ2-7, with D perhaps TRBD1 or TRBD2 (5 bases each). Germline CDR1 and CDR2: MNHEY and SVGAGI. V shed 0 bases and J shed 3 bases, with 12 bases lying between them. The CDR3 has 15 residues. The CDR3: CASSYSLQGRYEQYF. DNA of the CDR3: TGTGCCAGCAGTTACTCTCTCCAGGGACGCTACGAGCAGTACTTC.

In this sample, this clonotype turned up a few times. The rearrangement joins TRBV19 to TRBJ1-1, with D possibly TRBD1 on 5 matching bases. Trimming removed 8 bases from V and 0 bases from J, with 10 bases in between. CDR1 and CDR2 from the germline V gene are LNHDA and SQIVND (reference sequence). The CDR3 loop spans 13 amino acids. CDR3 residues: CASYNRMNTEAFF. CDR3 coding DNA: TGTGCCAGTTATAACAGGATGAACACTGAAGCTTTCTTT.

This clonotype was seen only a few times. V gene TRBV27 combines with J gene TRBJ1-6; D is uncertain. The ends were cut back, 2 bases at V and 9 bases at J, with 11 bases in the middle. The CDR3 runs 14 residues. The V gene's germline CDR1 is MNHEY and CDR2 SMNVEV (reference sequence). This chain's CDR3 is CASSLLGFVSPLHF. DNA for the CDR3: TGTGCCAGCAGTTTACTGGGTTTTGTTTCACCCCTCCACTTT.

There are many counts of this clonotype. The rearrangement links TRBV7-2 to TRBJ2-2; no definite D call. Germline values: CDR1 SGHTA, CDR2 FQGNSA. The V end lost 3 bases, the J end lost 7 bases, and 6 bases lay between the germline ends. The CDR3 length is 12 residues. The CDR3 region is CASSFKIGELFF. DNA for the CDR3: TGTGCCAGCAGCTTCAAAATCGGGGAGCTGTTTTTT.

This clonotype appeared once. V usage is TRBV5-8 and J usage is TRBJ2-5, with 7 bases lining up with TRBD1. CDR3 length equals 17 residues. The trim removed 4 bases at V and 1 base at J, leaving 13 bases unmatched. Germline CDR1 reads SGHTS; CDR2 reads YDEGEE. CDR3 nucleotides: TGTGCCAGCAGCGACCCAAAAGGGGGACAGCCCCAAGAGACCCAGTACTTC. This gives the protein CASSDPKGGQPQETQYF. Complete variable domain (other parts from reference TRBV5-8 and TRBJ2-5): EAGVTQSPTHLIKTRGQQATLRCSPISGHTSVYWYQQALGLGLQFLLWYDEGEERNRGNFPPRFSGRQFPNYSSELNVNALELEDSALYLCASSDPKGGQPQETQYFGPGTRLLVL.

This clonotype was picked up a small number of times. The rearrangement uses TRBV4-1 and TRBJ1-6; D is unclear. Germline V gene data show CDR1 as MGHRA and CDR2 as YSYEKL. V dropped 1 base and J dropped 6 bases, with 4 bases sitting between them. CDR3 length equals 13 residues. CDR3: CASSQAFNSPLHF. CDR3 sequence (DNA): TGCGCCAGCAGCCAAGCGTTTAATTCACCCCTCCACTTT.

Details on this clonotype: This may stem from a read error, because a much larger clone lies one nucleotide away. V usage is TRBV5-3 and J usage is TRBJ2-2; D gene ambiguous. TRBV5-3 is annotated as an ORF whose role is uncertain. The CDR3 totals 14 residues. Here the CDR3 reads CASSLRPDVGELFF. In DNA form, the CDR3 reads TGTGCCAGCAGCTTGAGACCGGATGTCGGGGAGCTGTTTTTT.

This clonotype was seen repeatedly, ten times or more. CDR3 bases: TGTGCCAGCTTAAGGGACGGACAGACGAACACCGGGGAGCTGTTTTTT. This encodes CASLRDGQTNTGELFF. The rearrangement uses TRBV6-2 or TRBV6-3 and TRBJ2-2, with TRBD1 as a possible D gene (6 bases). CDR1 is MNHEY and CDR2 is SVGEGT in the germline V gene. The germline V and J ends were trimmed by 8 bases and 0 bases, with 16 bases remaining between them. The CDR3 has 16 residues.

This clonotype appeared a few times. The V and J genes are TRBV9 and TRBJ2-7, with 9 bases identical to TRBD2. The CDR3 length is 15 residues. V dropped 4 bases and J dropped 6; count of bases not matched to a gene: 11. Germline V gene data show CDR1 as SGDLS and CDR2 as YYNGEE. The chain's CDR3 is CASSQKVAGAGEQYF. DNA of the CDR3: TGTGCCAGCAGCCAGAAGGTAGCGGGAGCGGGCGAGCAGTACTTC.

The table lists this clonotype with many counts. The V and J genes are TRBV6-4 and TRBJ2-3; TRBD1 agrees at 8 bases. Looked up from germline, CDR1 is MRHNA and CDR2 is SNTAGT. The CDR3 runs 17 residues. The ends lost 8 bases at V and 0 bases at J; junction bases unmatched: 13. CDR3 nucleotide sequence: TGTGCCAGCGACGCGGGACAGGCTGGGATTAGCACAGATACGCAGTATTTT. Translated, it gives CASDAGQAGISTDTQYF.

Turning to this clonotype: This could be a read error, since a much larger clone is one nucleotide away. J is TRBJ2-7 and V is TRBV6-2 or TRBV6-3; D perhaps matches TRBD1 (5 bases). V gave up 3 bases and J gave up 0 bases, with 9 bases separating them. The CDR3 runs to 14 residues. The germline V gene has CDR1 MNHEY and CDR2 SVGEGT. CDR3 amino acids: CASSYFRASYEQYF. The CDR3 nucleotides are TGTGCCAGCAGTTATTTCAGGGCCTCCTACGAGCAGTACTTC.

In this sample, this clonotype turned up many times. CDR3 sequence: CASSDDADGYETQYF. CDR3 coding DNA: TGTGCCAGCAGTGATGACGCGGATGGTTATGAGACCCAGTACTTC. The genes are TRBV2 and TRBJ2-5; D is uncertain. Trimming removed 3 bases at V and 5 bases at J, with 16 bases between. CDR3 length: 15 residues. CDR1 SNHLY and CDR2 FYNNEI come from the germline V gene.

Points on this clonotype: A read error may be the cause here, since a much bigger clone is one base away. The J gene is TRBJ1-2, the V gene TRBV29-1; D is ambiguous. Looked up from germline, CDR1 is SQVTM and CDR2 is ANQGSEA. This CDR3 comprises 13 residues. The CDR3 protein is CGVPPQNPYGYTF. As DNA, the CDR3 is TGCGGCGTTCCACCCCAGAACCCCTATGGCTACACCTTC.

The gene calls are TRBV7-6 and TRBJ1-5; tentatively, D is TRBD1 (6 bases). The CDR3 contains 15 residues. The V and J ends lost 0 bases and 6 bases respectively, with 12 bases between them. CDR1 is SGHVS and CDR2 is FNYEAQ in the germline V gene. The CDR3 sequence: CASSLAAGDGQPQHF. The CDR3 nucleotides read TGTGCCAGCAGCTTAGCTGCAGGGGATGGTCAGCCCCAGCATTTT.

On this clonotype: One end of the junction fails to match germline, which may point to a read error. The chain links TRBV27 to TRBJ2-6; D ambiguous. The length of the CDR3 is 16 residues. Germline loops: CDR1 MNHEY, CDR2 SMNVEV (reference sequence). CDR3: CASSLSSGYGANVLTF. CDR3 DNA: TGCGCCAGCAGCTTGAGTTCGGGCTATGGGGCCAACGTCCTGACTTTC.

The chain recombines TRBV6-2 or TRBV6-3 with TRBJ2-5; D is uncertain. The CDR3 covers 14 residues. CDR1 and CDR2 (germline): MNHEY, SVGEGT. V gave up 6 bases and J gave up 2 bases, with 13 bases separating them. CDR3 sequence: CASSPAPLQETQYF. CDR3 nucleotides: TGTGCCAGCAGCCCCGCACCCTTGCAAGAGACCCAGTACTTC.

This clonotype was counted only a few times. The chain is built from TRBV20-1 and TRBJ1-6; 8 bases align to TRBD1. V lost 5 bases and J lost 10; bases outside the gene matches: 7. The CDR3 loop spans 13 amino acids. Per the germline V gene, CDR1 is DFQATT and CDR2 is SNEGSKA (reference sequence). The CDR3 reads CSAFPGGRSPLHF. CDR3 bases: TGCAGTGCTTTCCCAGGGGGCAGGTCACCCCTCCACTTT.

Worth noting for this clonotype: One end of the junction varies from germline; a read error may be responsible. The chain joins TRBV19 to TRBJ2-7; 8 bases align to TRBD1. The CDR3 extends over 13 amino acids. Germline V gene data show CDR1 as LNHDA and CDR2 as SQIVND (reference sequence). The CDR3 spells CACSSGQGYEQYF. The CDR3, as DNA: TGTGCCTGTAGTAGCGGACAGGGCTACGAGCAGTACTTC.

As regards this clonotype: A read error is possible here, since a much larger clone lies one base away. The V and J genes are TRBV4-1 and TRBJ2-1; 9 bases are shared with TRBD1. CDR1 and CDR2 (germline): MGHRA, YSYEKL. The CDR3 loop spans 16 amino acids. DNA of the CDR3: TGCGCCGGCAGCCAAGATCGACAGGGGGTTTCCAATGAGCAGTTCTTC. It yields the protein CAGSQDRQGVSNEQFF.

V usage is TRBV5-1 and J usage is TRBJ2-7; no reliable D call. Germline CDR1 and CDR2: SGHRS and YFSETQ. V was shortened by 4 bases and J by 2 bases, with 13 bases between the two germline ends. CDR3 length: 14 amino acids. CDR3 region: CASSPGPVPYEQYF. For the CDR3, the DNA is TGCGCCAGCAGCCCCGGACCGGTACCCTACGAGCAGTACTTC.

A remark on this clonotype: Just one base apart from a much larger clone, this may be a read error. The gene calls are TRBV20-1 and TRBJ2-7; D gene ambiguous. This CDR3 has 14 residues. Trimming removed 1 base from V and 3 bases from J, with 13 bases in between. The germline V gene has CDR1 DFQATT and CDR2 SNEGSKA (reference sequence). Written as DNA, the CDR3 is TGCAGTGCTAGAGCTCAGAGTGTAGACTACGAGCAGTACTTC. It yields the protein CSARAQSVDYEQYF.